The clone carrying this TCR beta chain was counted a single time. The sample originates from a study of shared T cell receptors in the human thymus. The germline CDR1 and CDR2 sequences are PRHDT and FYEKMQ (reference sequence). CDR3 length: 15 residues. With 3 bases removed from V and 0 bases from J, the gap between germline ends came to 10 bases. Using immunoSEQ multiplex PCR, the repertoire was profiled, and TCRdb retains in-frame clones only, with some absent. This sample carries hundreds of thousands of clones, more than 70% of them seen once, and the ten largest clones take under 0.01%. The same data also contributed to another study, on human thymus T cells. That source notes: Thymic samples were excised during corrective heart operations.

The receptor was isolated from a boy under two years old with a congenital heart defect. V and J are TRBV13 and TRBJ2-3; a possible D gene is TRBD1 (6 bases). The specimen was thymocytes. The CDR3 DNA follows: TGTGCCAGCAGCTTGACAGGCCCTAGCACAGATACGCAGTATTTT. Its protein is CASSLTGPSTDTQYF.